The following is a T cell receptor beta chain sequence with its context. Its antigen is unknown. These data come from a study of cytomegalovirus exposure and HLA in healthy donors. Measured with immunoSEQ multiplex PCR; TCRdb has only the in-frame clones, and not every one. The sample has around 70,000 clones; about 91% are singletons. Findings and limits, study-wide: The classifier reportedly diagnosed cytomegalovirus status with high specificity and sensitivity.

V lost 6 bases to trimming and J lost 7 bases, with 21 bases between them. Germline V gives CDR1 MNHNY, CDR2 SVGAGI (reference sequence). The CDR3 sequence is 16 residues long. The chain couples TRBV6-6 to TRBJ1-4; TRBD1 is a possible D gene (6 bases). The sample comprised PBMCs. This receptor was obtained from a man aged 18 to 29 in good health and CMV-seronegative. The CDR3 DNA reads as TGTGCCAGCAGAAGCCGGGACACGGCTAGCGGTGAAAAACTGTTTTTT. It yields the protein CASRSRDTASGEKLFF.